Listed below are T cell receptor beta chains from one sample, sequenced in a study of blood T cell repertoires in COVID-19. Produced via immunoSEQ multiplex PCR; TCRdb's table is partial and in-frame only. The table lists about 330,000 clones, about 84% of them singletons. Sequenced sample: peripheral blood. These TCRs come from a woman aged 45 to 65 with acute or convalescent COVID-19. Both conserved end residues are part of each CDR3. A D gene is named only where the DNA matches it firmly. Clone size, where shown, is once, few, many, or a class for clones that have expanded.

j_gene | d_gene | v_gene | abundance | CDR3nt | CDR3aa
TRBJ2-2 | NA | TRBV7-8 | NA | TGTGCCACCAGGCGGAAAACGGACAGGAACACCGGGGAGCTGTTTTTT | CATRRKTDRNTGELFF
TRBJ2-5 | NA | TRBV30 | NA | TGTGCCTGGAGTGTAGACGGAGTCGTCGAGACCCAGTACTTC | CAWSVDGVVETQYF
TRBJ1-1 | NA | TRBV14 | NA | TGTGCCAGCAGCCGTGGGACAGAAGCTTTCTTT | CASSRGTEAFF
TRBJ1-6 | TRBD1 | TRBV7-6 | NA | TGTGCCAGCAGCAAAAGACAGGGGAATTCACCCCTCCACTTT | CASSKRQGNSPLHF
TRBJ1-1 | NA | TRBV11-2 | NA | TGTGCCAGCAGCTTACTTTGGAGGGTACGGACTGAAGCTTTCTTT | CASSLLWRVRTEAFF
TRBJ2-1 | TRBD2 | TRBV7-3 | few | TGTGCCAGCAGCTTAGGCTGGCTAGCGGGAAGGCACGATGAGCAGTTCTTC | CASSLGWLAGRHDEQFF
TRBJ2-1 | TRBD2 | TRBV6-6 | few | TGTGCCAGCAGTCAGGGACTAGCTGGTGAGCAGTTCTTC | CASSQGLAGEQFF
TRBJ1-6 | TRBD1 | TRBV15 | NA | TGTGCCACCAGCGTAGCAACGGGACAGGGGGCCAAGCCCCTCCACTTT | CATSVATGQGAKPLHF
TRBJ2-2 | NA | TRBV6-1 | NA | TGTGCCAGCAGTGAACAGCCGTACGGAGGATTATACACCGGGGAGCTGTTTTTT | CASSEQPYGGLYTGELFF
TRBJ1-5 | TRBD1 | TRBV19 | NA | TGTGCCAGTAGTAGGGAAGACAGGGGATACAATCAGCCCCAGCATTTT | CASSREDRGYNQPQHF
TRBJ1-1 | NA | TRBV19 | few | TGTGCCAGTAGTCAGTATACTGAAGCTTTCTTT | CASSQYTEAFF
TRBJ2-3 | TRBD2 | TRBV9 | NA | TGTGCCAGTAGCGGGTCTAGCTATGCAGATACGCAGTATTTT | CASSGSSYADTQYF
TRBJ2-6 | NA | TRBV5-4 | NA | TGTGCCAGCAGCCCTTGGAGCTCTGGGGCCAACGTCCTGACTTTC | CASSPWSSGANVLTF
TRBJ1-1 | TRBD1 | TRBV10-3 | NA | TGTGCCATCAACTCGCAGGGGGAAACTGAAGCTTTCTTT | CAINSQGETEAFF
TRBJ1-2 | NA | TRBV5-1 | few | TGCGCCAGCAGCTTGTCGCGGGGGACTAACTATGGCTACACCTTC | CASSLSRGTNYGYTF
TRBJ2-5 | NA | TRBV28 | NA | TGTGCCAGCCTGTTGGGGGCTCAAGAGACCCAGTACTTC | CASLLGAQETQYF
TRBJ2-7 | TRBD1 | TRBV19 | NA | TGTGCCAGTAGTATATCCTACAGGGGCCCCGAGCAGTACTTC | CASSISYRGPEQYF
TRBJ2-7 | TRBD1 | TRBV29-1 | few | TGCAGCGTGCCGGGACAGGGATTCTACGAGCAGTACTTC | CSVPGQGFYEQYF
TRBJ1-4 | NA | TRBV2 | once | TGTGCCAGCAGTAAGAGGGATAGTGAAAAACTGTTTTTT | CASSKRDSEKLFF
TRBJ1-5 | TRBD1 | TRBV28 | NA | TGTGCCAGCAGCCGAAAGGGGGCCCTGGGCAATCAGCCCCAGCATTTT | CASSRKGALGNQPQHF
TRBJ2-3 | TRBD2 | TRBV5-1 | NA | TGCGCCAGCACCCCCGAGGCGACGGGAGGTACGCAGTATTTT | CASTPEATGGTQYF
TRBJ2-3 | TRBD2 | TRBV24-1 | NA | TGTGCCACCAGTGACCCCGGGGGACTAGCGGGAGGCACAGATACGCAGTATTTT | CATSDPGGLAGGTDTQYF
TRBJ1-5 | TRBD1 | TRBV9 | NA | TGTGCCAGCAGCCGGGACAGCCGCAATCAGCCCCAGCATTTT | CASSRDSRNQPQHF
TRBJ2-1 | NA | TRBV5-1 | NA | TGCGCCAGCAGCCTGGGTGCTAGCGATCCCTCCTACAATGAGCAGTTCTTC | CASSLGASDPSYNEQFF
TRBJ2-3 | NA | TRBV5-1 | NA | TGCGCCAGCGCCTCCGGCGACGCGGGGAGAACAGATACGCAGTATTTT | CASASGDAGRTDTQYF
TRBJ2-1 | TRBD2 | TRBV7-7 | NA | TGTGCTAGCACCCTAACTCTAGCGGGAGGAGTCAATGAGCAGTTCTTC | CASTLTLAGGVNEQFF
TRBJ2-3 | NA | TRBV7-9 | NA | TGTGCCAGCAGCTTACAGCGTCAAGCAGATACGCAGTATTTT | CASSLQRQADTQYF
TRBJ1-1 | NA | TRBV7-9 | NA | TGTGCCAGCAGCTTACGTGACACTGAAGCTTTCTTT | CASSLRDTEAFF
TRBJ2-1 | NA | TRBV24-1 | NA | TGTGCCACCAGTGATTTAGCGAGTAGCTCCTACAATGAGCAGTTCTTC | CATSDLASSSYNEQFF
TRBJ2-7 | NA | TRBV29-1 | NA | TGCAGCGTTTCACAAGGAGACTACGAGCAGTACTTC | CSVSQGDYEQYF
TRBJ2-2 | NA | TRBV11-2 | NA | TGTGCCAGCAGACCGGACTTGAACACCGGGGAGCTGTTTTTT | CASRPDLNTGELFF
TRBJ2-5 | TRBD1 | TRBV3-1/TRBV3-2 | NA | TGTGCCAGCAGCCAAAATCCCGGGACAGCGGAGACCCAGTACTTC | CASSQNPGTAETQYF
TRBJ2-1 | NA | TRBV7-3 | once | TGTGCCAGCAGCTTAGGCCCGAACGACAATGAGCAGTTCTTC | CASSLGPNDNEQFF
TRBJ1-6 | NA | TRBV6-1 | few | TGTGCCAGCAGTGAAATCGACAGCGATAATTCACCCCTCCACTTT | CASSEIDSDNSPLHF
TRBJ2-1 | NA | TRBV6-2/TRBV6-3 | NA | TGTGCCAGCAGTTACGGTCGTAGTAGCGTAAATGAGCAGTTCTTC | CASSYGRSSVNEQFF
TRBJ1-1 | NA | TRBV28 | NA | TGTGCCAGCAGTTTAAGCGAGGGGAGGGTTGAAGCTTTCTTT | CASSLSEGRVEAFF
TRBJ1-1 | NA | TRBV29-1 | NA | TGCAGCTTTCAGGGTTGGAGCACTGAAGCTTTCTTT | CSFQGWSTEAFF
TRBJ2-3 | TRBD2 | TRBV7-3 | NA | TGTGCCAGCAGCTTAAGACTAGCGGGAAGCACAGATACGCAGTATTTT | CASSLRLAGSTDTQYF
TRBJ1-2 | NA | TRBV19 | NA | TGTGCCAGTAGTCGGTCCCCGCCGGGCTATGGCTACACCTTC | CASSRSPPGYGYTF
TRBJ1-1 | NA | TRBV6-6 | once | TGTGCCAGCAGTTACTCGTTGCCGAGGTTGAACACTGAAGCTTTCTTT | CASSYSLPRLNTEAFF
TRBJ2-3 | TRBD2 | TRBV30 | NA | TGTGCCTGGAGCCCCGGGACTAAAGATACGCAGTATTTT | CAWSPGTKDTQYF
TRBJ2-7 | TRBD2 | TRBV9 | NA | TGTGCCAGCAGCGGTCCGACTAGCGGGAGAGGCGAGCAGTACTTC | CASSGPTSGRGEQYF
TRBJ2-5 | TRBD2 | TRBV7-2 | NA | TGTGCCAGCAGCCCCTTCCGCGGGATAGCGGGATTCGGCGAGACCCAGTACTTC | CASSPFRGIAGFGETQYF
TRBJ2-3 | NA | TRBV28 | NA | TGTGCCAGCAGTTTCATGCGGGCCGCAGATACGCAGTATTTT | CASSFMRAADTQYF
TRBJ2-3 | NA | TRBV21-1 | NA | TGTGCCAGCAACCTAGCGGGAGTATCATTAGGCCCCACAGATACGCAGTATTTT | CASNLAGVSLGPTDTQYF
TRBJ2-2 | TRBD2 | TRBV6-1 | NA | TGTGCCAGCAGTGAGCCCGGGAGGTACACCGGGGAGCTGTTTTTT | CASSEPGRYTGELFF
TRBJ2-1 | NA | TRBV6-2/TRBV6-3 | NA | TGTGCCAGCAGTTACTCGAGGGAGCAGTTCTTC | CASSYSREQFF
TRBJ1-4 | TRBD1 | TRBV7-2 | NA | TGTGCCAGCAGCTTGACAGGGTTGGATGAAAAACTGTTTTTT | CASSLTGLDEKLFF
TRBJ1-6 | TRBD1 | TRBV6-1 | NA | TGTGCCAGCAGTGAAGATATAGGGGGCGCGGGAAATTCACCCCTCCACTTT | CASSEDIGGAGNSPLHF
TRBJ2-1 | TRBD2 | TRBV7-2 | NA | TGTGCCAGCAGCCCCCGACTAGCGGTTGGGAATGAGCAGTTCTTC | CASSPRLAVGNEQFF
TRBJ1-2 | TRBD1 | TRBV4-2 | NA | TGTGCCAGCAGCCAAGTGGAGGGGACAGACTATGGCTACACCTTC | CASSQVEGTDYGYTF
TRBJ2-5 | TRBD1 | TRBV24-1 | NA | TGTGCCACCAGTGATGACGATCAGGACAGGGGTAGTCGAGAGACCCAGTACTTC | CATSDDDQDRGSRETQYF
TRBJ2-3 | TRBD1 | TRBV27 | NA | TGTGCCAGCAGTCCAACGACAGGGGGCAGAGATACGCAGTATTTT | CASSPTTGGRDTQYF